This T cell receptor beta chain was captured in a study of OX40 agonist ivuxolimab in advanced cancers. Germline lookup yields CDR1 MGHRA and CDR2 YSYEKL. Trimming shortened V by 0 bases and J by 6 bases, and 13 bases separated the two germline ends. CDR3 size: 15 residues. Method: immunoSEQ multiplex PCR; TCRdb's copy keeps in-frame clones and lacks some. The sample carries some 50,000 clones, 70% to 90% recorded once. This material consisted of CD4+ or CD8+ T cells sorted from blood, taken in a trial of the OX40 agonist ivuxolimab. This chain joins TRBV4-1 and TRBJ2-3; D might be TRBD2 (5 bases). This clonotype originated in an adult with an advanced solid tumor such as melanoma, head and neck, liver or kidney cancer. In DNA form, the CDR3 reads TGCGCCAGCAGCCAAGATGGAGGTCGGGATGATACGCAGTATTTT. The encoded protein is CASSQDGGRDDTQYF.